The 4 T cell receptor beta chains reported below all come from one sample, sequenced in a study of neurological immune-mediated disorders. TCRdb re-called the 5' RACE reads with MiXCR, one entry per CDR3 protein. Seen here are 65,000 to 85,000 distinct CDR3 sequences, more than 3% observed once, and the top ten hold 5.2%. Sequencing input: PBMCs. These receptors were taken from a woman aged 50 to 65 with multiple sclerosis.

In this sample, this clonotype turned up many times. The chain recombines TRBV20-1 with TRBJ2-5, with 12 bases fitting TRBD2. The trim removed 1 base at V and 4 bases at J, leaving 4 bases unmatched. CDR3 size: 15 residues. Germline-derived CDR1 and CDR2 are DFQATT and SNEGSKA (reference sequence). DNA for the CDR3: TGCAGTGCTAGAGTGCTAGCGGGAGGGGGAGAGACCCAGTACTTC. Translating it yields CSARVLAGGGETQYF.

This clonotype has at least ten counts. The chain recombines TRBV18 with TRBJ1-4; TRBD1 might be the D (5 bases). CDR1 is KGHSH and CDR2 is LQKENI in the germline V gene. The V end lost 6 bases, the J end lost 4 bases, and 15 bases lay between the germline ends. The CDR3 spans 15 residues. CDR3 coding DNA: TGTGCCAGCTCTCGCGACAGCACCGGTAATGAAAAACTGTTTTTT. Residues: CASSRDSTGNEKLFF. The full variable domain, rest sourced from reference TRBV18 and TRBJ1-4, is NAGVMQNPRHLVRRRGQEARLRCSPMKGHSHVYWYRQLPEEGLKFMVYLQKENIIDESGMPKERFSAEFPKEGPSILRIQQVVRGDSAAYFCASSRDSTGNEKLFFGSGTQLSVL.

This clonotype was found many times. V usage is TRBV20-1 and J usage is TRBJ1-2; tentative D call: TRBD1 (5 bases). Germline-derived CDR1 and CDR2 are DFQATT and SNEGSKA (reference sequence). V lost 0 bases and J 2 bases, leaving 16 bases between the germline ends. The CDR3 runs 16 residues. The CDR3 nucleotides are TGCAGTGCTAGAGATAGGCCCCTGAGGGGCAACTATGGCTACACCTTC. Its translation: CSARDRPLRGNYGYTF.

Ten or more counts support this clonotype. This sequence joins TRBV12-3 or TRBV12-4 and TRBJ2-1; the match to TRBD2 covers 7 bases. This CDR3 region has 16 residues. J was trimmed by 0 bases and V by 5 bases; bases with no gene match: 7. CDR3 loop: CASSSGTQSSYNEQFF. The CDR3 DNA reads TGTGCCAGCAGTAGCGGGACCCAGAGCTCCTACAATGAGCAGTTCTTC.